One and the same sample provided the 2 T cell receptor beta chains below, sequenced in a study of shared clonotypes between healthy human individuals. The protocol was immunoSEQ multiplex PCR, while the TCRdb copy is restricted to in-frame clones and leaves out a portion. The table lists some 2.3 million clones, approximately 95% of them singletons. Sequencing was carried out using naive CD4+ T cells from PBMCs. Subset defined: CD45RA+ positively selected. The source is a man in his late teens or twenties in good health. Some clones in this sample may be carry-over from other donors' samples.

In DNA, the CDR3 is TGTGCCAGCAGTGAAACAGACACTACCTACGAGCAGTACTTC. This sequence encodes CASSETDTTYEQYF. The chain combines TRBV6-1 with TRBJ2-7; D uncertain. The CDR3 spans 14 residues. Deletions cut 2 bases from V and 2 bases from J, with 10 bases between. Germline V gives CDR1 MNHNS, CDR2 SASEGT.

CDR3 coding DNA: TGTGCCACCAGCAGAGTCCCTAGCGGTTATCCTCAACAAGAGACCCAGTACTTC. This gives the protein CATSRVPSGYPQQETQYF. The chain has TRBV15 and TRBJ2-5; 7 nucleotides line up with TRBD2. CDR3 length: 18 amino acids. The germline V gene has CDR1 LNHNV and CDR2 YYDKDF (reference sequence). J lost 2 bases, V lost 1 base, and 13 bases had no gene match.